These T cell receptor beta chains were read from a single sample in a study of blood T cell repertoires in COVID-19. Method: immunoSEQ multiplex PCR; TCRdb's copy keeps in-frame clones and lacks some. The top ten clones hold under 14% of a sample with approximately 120,000 clones, around 81% of them seen once. The specimen sequenced was peripheral blood. The receptors derive from a human donor in a cohort sampled during active COVID-19. Both conserved end residues are part of each CDR3. The D gene is left open where the match is weak. Part of the rows lack a size; the others show once, few, many or a class for expanded clones.

j_call v_call clone_size d_call cdr3_aa cdr3_nt
TRBJ1-2 TRBV24-1 - - CATSDNYGYTF TGTGCCACCAGTGACAATTATGGCTACACCTTC
TRBJ1-5 TRBV3-1/TRBV3-2 few TRBD1 CASSFQGVGNQPQHF TGTGCCAGCAGCTTTCAGGGGGTCGGAAATCAGCCCCAGCATTTT
TRBJ2-7 TRBV18 few - CASSPRSDPYEQYF TGTGCCAGCTCACCCCGTTCAGATCCCTACGAGCAGTACTTC
TRBJ1-1 TRBV28 - - CASSRGGTGTEAFF TGTGCCAGCAGTCGGGGGGGAACGGGCACTGAAGCTTTCTTT
TRBJ1-2 TRBV3-1/TRBV3-2 - TRBD1 CASSQSRTGGNYGYTF TGTGCCAGCAGCCAATCCCGGACAGGGGGAAACTATGGCTACACCTTC
TRBJ2-2 TRBV5-1 - TRBD2 CASSLAGRAGELFF TGCGCCAGCAGCTTGGCGGGGAGGGCCGGGGAGCTGTTTTTT
TRBJ1-4 TRBV19 - TRBD1 CASSGWDRLTADDATNEKLFF TGTGCCAGTAGCGGTTGGGACAGGTTAACCGCCGACGATGCAACTAATGAAAAACTGTTTTTT
TRBJ1-5 TRBV2 once TRBD1 CASSEDVAGGQPQHF TGTGCCAGCAGTGAAGACGTGGCAGGGGGGCAGCCCCAGCATTTT
TRBJ2-7 TRBV4-1 - - CASSVAFGQSYEQYF TGCGCCAGCAGCGTAGCTTTTGGACAGTCCTACGAGCAGTACTTC
TRBJ2-7 TRBV6-2/TRBV6-3 few TRBD2 CASSPGLAGREQYF TGTGCCAGCAGCCCTGGACTAGCGGGTCGCGAGCAGTACTTC
TRBJ1-2 TRBV19 once TRBD1 CASRGPGTGIHYGYTF TGTGCCAGTAGAGGCCCCGGGACAGGGATTCACTATGGCTACACCTTC
TRBJ1-5 TRBV7-9 few - CASSLGGWPADNQPQHF TGTGCCAGCAGCTTGGGTGGATGGCCCGCGGACAATCAGCCCCAGCATTTT
TRBJ1-6 TRBV27 - - CASSPTTLPNSPLHF TGTGCCAGCAGCCCGACGACACTGCCGAATTCACCCCTCCACTTT
TRBJ1-2 TRBV5-4 - - CASSLERGAGGYTF TGTGCCAGCAGCTTGGAGCGGGGGGCGGGTGGCTACACCTTC
TRBJ1-1 TRBV2 - - CASSNTGGGVNTEAFF TGTGCCAGCAGTAACACTGGAGGAGGGGTGAACACTGAAGCTTTCTTT
TRBJ1-1 TRBV28 - - CASSLGAVRKAFF TGTGCCAGCAGTTTAGGAGCGGTAAGGAAGGCTTTCTTT
TRBJ2-5 TRBV5-4 - - CASSFIGGWETQYF TGTGCCAGCAGCTTCATTGGAGGTTGGGAGACCCAGTACTTC
TRBJ2-3 TRBV5-6 - - CASVTGFTDTQYF TGTGCCAGCGTTACAGGGTTCACGGATACGCAGTATTTT
TRBJ1-1 TRBV14 - - CASSQALTEAFF TGTGCCAGCAGCCAAGCTCTCACTGAAGCTTTCTTT
TRBJ1-1 TRBV19 once - CASSSGQRNTEAFF TGTGCCAGTAGTTCCGGACAGCGGAACACTGAAGCTTTCTTT
TRBJ1-6 TRBV5-1 few TRBD1 CASSLGQGGNSPLHF TGCGCCAGCAGCTTAGGACAGGGGGGTAATTCACCCCTCCACTTT
TRBJ2-7 TRBV18 - TRBD1 CASSPAGGNEQYF TGTGCCAGCTCACCGGCAGGGGGCAACGAGCAGTACTTC
TRBJ1-5 TRBV18 - - CASSADRHFNQPQHF TGTGCCAGCTCAGCAGACAGACACTTCAATCAGCCCCAGCATTTT
TRBJ2-3 TRBV6-6 - TRBD1 CASNQTPGQGLDTQYF TGTGCCAGCAATCAAACACCGGGACAGGGATTAGATACGCAGTATTTT
TRBJ2-2 TRBV24-1 once TRBD2 CATALAGFGELFF TGTGCCACCGCACTAGCGGGGTTCGGGGAGCTGTTTTTT
TRBJ1-6 TRBV3-1/TRBV3-2 - TRBD1 CASSLPVGTGNSPLHF TGTGCCAGCAGCCTCCCCGTGGGGACAGGGAATTCACCCCTCCACTTT
TRBJ1-3 TRBV10-3 - TRBD1 CAITPGQGNSGNTIYF TGTGCCATCACCCCGGGACAGGGAAACTCTGGAAACACCATATATTTT
TRBJ2-7 TRBV7-9 - TRBD1 CASSFRDRIYEQYF TGTGCCAGCAGCTTTCGGGACAGAATTTACGAGCAGTACTTC
TRBJ1-2 TRBV6-5 - - CASSYSLRYGYTF TGTGCCAGCAGTTACTCCCTTCGCTATGGCTACACCTTC
TRBJ1-1 TRBV30 once - CAWRGGKVLNTEAFF TGTGCCTGGAGAGGAGGAAAAGTGCTGAACACTGAAGCTTTCTTT
TRBJ2-5 TRBV10-1 - TRBD1 CASSRDSEETQYF TGCGCCAGCAGCCGGGACAGCGAAGAGACCCAGTACTTC
TRBJ1-2 TRBV9 - - CASSDDRTANYGYTF TGTGCCAGCAGCGACGACAGGACTGCTAACTATGGCTACACCTTC
TRBJ1-2 TRBV7-2 - - CASSLQESNYGYTF TGTGCCAGCAGCCTACAGGAGTCCAACTATGGCTACACCTTC
TRBJ2-5 TRBV5-1 - TRBD1 CASSYGTGVETQYF TGCGCCAGCAGCTACGGGACAGGGGTAGAGACCCAGTACTTC
TRBJ2-7 TRBV6-5 once - CASRGDTYEQYF TGTGCCAGCAGGGGGGACACCTACGAGCAGTACTTC
TRBJ2-5 TRBV5-5 few TRBD2 CASSTGLAYQETQYF TGTGCCAGCAGCACGGGACTAGCGTACCAAGAGACCCAGTACTTC
TRBJ2-3 TRBV9 - TRBD2 CASSLAGLTTDTQYF TGTGCCAGCAGCTTGGCGGGACTAACCACAGATACGCAGTATTTT
TRBJ1-2 TRBV11-2 - - CASSSYRDNNYGYTF TGTGCCAGCAGCTCCTACCGGGACAATAACTATGGCTACACCTTC
TRBJ2-7 TRBV12-3/TRBV12-4 - - CASSSPGGYEQYF TGTGCCAGCAGTTCCCCCGGGGGCTACGAGCAGTACTTC
TRBJ2-5 TRBV12-5 - - CASGKTEYQETQYF TGTGCTAGTGGTAAGACAGAGTACCAAGAGACCCAGTACTTC
TRBJ1-2 TRBV5-1 - TRBD1 CASSRGQGIDYGYTF TGCGCCAGCAGCCGGGGACAGGGAATCGACTATGGCTACACCTTC
TRBJ2-7 TRBV7-8 - - CASSLDSSYEQYF TGTGCCAGCAGCTTAGACAGCTCCTACGAGCAGTACTTC
TRBJ2-1 TRBV5-1 - TRBD2 CASSPGLAVYNEQFF TGCGCCAGCTCCCCGGGACTAGCGGTTTACAATGAGCAGTTCTTC
TRBJ2-7 TRBV10-3 once TRBD2 CAISEPDPASGYEQYF TGTGCCATCAGTGAGCCCGACCCGGCTAGCGGGTACGAGCAGTACTTC
TRBJ2-7 TRBV5-7 few - CASSLGDTTYEQYF TGTGCCAGCAGCTTGGGTGACACCACCTACGAGCAGTACTTC
TRBJ2-3 TRBV9 - TRBD2 CASSVQRGSTDTQYF TGTGCCAGCAGCGTTCAGCGGGGGAGCACAGATACGCAGTATTTT